This TCR beta chain was sequenced for a study of response to subunit inactivated influenza vaccine. This clonotype appeared a single time. A single record per CDR3 protein comes from TCRdb applying MiXCR to the RT-PCR reads. The sample yields about 540,000 distinct CDR3 sequences, around 25% seen once. The junction had 9 bases not matched to a gene; V was cut back by 5 bases and J by 3 bases. This CDR3 spans 16 amino acids. The germline V gene has CDR1 ENHRY and CDR2 SYGVKD. These data were also filed under a second study, of T cells expressing NK-cell markers. Per that study: Template switching by 5'RACE with UMIs generated the TCR beta cDNA. Alpha-beta TCR T cells were the sole sorting target in several experiments, owing to an anti-gamma-delta TCR antibody.

The source material was CD4+ T cells sorted from PBMCs, sampled 12 days after vaccination. The rearrangement uses TRBV10-3 and TRBJ1-5; the match to TRBD1 covers 8 bases. The TCR sequence derives from a man aged 45 to 65 who received an inactivated influenza vaccine. The CDR3 sequence: CAISKTGTGNNQPQHF. For the CDR3, the DNA is TGTGCCATCAGTAAAACCGGGACAGGAAACAATCAGCCCCAGCATTTT.